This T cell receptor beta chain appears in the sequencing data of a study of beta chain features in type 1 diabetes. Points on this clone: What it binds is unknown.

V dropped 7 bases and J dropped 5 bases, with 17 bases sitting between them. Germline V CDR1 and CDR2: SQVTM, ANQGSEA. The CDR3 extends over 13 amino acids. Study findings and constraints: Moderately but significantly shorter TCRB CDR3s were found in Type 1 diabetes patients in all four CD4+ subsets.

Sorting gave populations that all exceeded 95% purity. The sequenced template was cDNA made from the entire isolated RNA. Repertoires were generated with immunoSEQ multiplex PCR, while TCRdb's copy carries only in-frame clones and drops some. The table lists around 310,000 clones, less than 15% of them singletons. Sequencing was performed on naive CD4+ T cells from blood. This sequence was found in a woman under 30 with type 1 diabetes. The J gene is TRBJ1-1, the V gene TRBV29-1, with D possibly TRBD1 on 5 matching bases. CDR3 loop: CSAASVGGTEAFF. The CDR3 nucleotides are TGCAGCGCCGCATCAGTTGGGGGGACTGAAGCTTTCTTT.